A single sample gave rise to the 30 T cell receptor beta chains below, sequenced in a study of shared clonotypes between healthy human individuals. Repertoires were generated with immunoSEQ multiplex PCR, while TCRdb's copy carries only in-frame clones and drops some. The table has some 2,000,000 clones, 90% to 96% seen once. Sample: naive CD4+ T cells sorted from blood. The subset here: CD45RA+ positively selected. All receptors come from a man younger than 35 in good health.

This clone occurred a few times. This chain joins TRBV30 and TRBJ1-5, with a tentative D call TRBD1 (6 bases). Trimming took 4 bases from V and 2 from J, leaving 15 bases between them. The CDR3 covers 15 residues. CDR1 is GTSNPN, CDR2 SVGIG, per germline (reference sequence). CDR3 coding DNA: TGTGCCTGGAACCAGGGGACGGTCGGCAATCAGCCCCAGCATTTT. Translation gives CAWNQGTVGNQPQHF.

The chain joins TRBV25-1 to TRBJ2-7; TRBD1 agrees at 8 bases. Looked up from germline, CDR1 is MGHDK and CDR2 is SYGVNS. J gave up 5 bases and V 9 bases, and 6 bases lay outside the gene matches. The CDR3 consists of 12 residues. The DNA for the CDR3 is TGTGCCAGGATGACAGGGGCGGACGAGCAGTACTTC. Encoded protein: CARMTGADEQYF.

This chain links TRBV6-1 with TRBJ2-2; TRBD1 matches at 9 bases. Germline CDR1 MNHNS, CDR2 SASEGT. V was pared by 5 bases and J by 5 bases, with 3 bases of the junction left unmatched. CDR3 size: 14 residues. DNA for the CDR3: TGTGCCAGCAGTCCGACAGGGGGGACCGGGGAGCTGTTTTTT. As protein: CASSPTGGTGELFF.

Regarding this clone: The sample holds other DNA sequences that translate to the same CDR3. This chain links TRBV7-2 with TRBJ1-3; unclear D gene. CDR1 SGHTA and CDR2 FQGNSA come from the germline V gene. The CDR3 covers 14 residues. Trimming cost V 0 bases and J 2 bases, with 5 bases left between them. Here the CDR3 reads CASSLAGAGNTIYF. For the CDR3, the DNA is TGTGCCAGCAGCTTAGCTGGGGCTGGAAACACCATATATTTT.

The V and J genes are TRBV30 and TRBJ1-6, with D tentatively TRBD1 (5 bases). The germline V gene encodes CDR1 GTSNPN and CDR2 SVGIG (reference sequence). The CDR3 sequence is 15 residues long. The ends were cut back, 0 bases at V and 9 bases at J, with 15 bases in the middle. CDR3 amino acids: CAWSVEMWGVSPLHF. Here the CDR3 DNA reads TGTGCCTGGAGTGTAGAAATGTGGGGGGTTTCACCCCTCCACTTT.

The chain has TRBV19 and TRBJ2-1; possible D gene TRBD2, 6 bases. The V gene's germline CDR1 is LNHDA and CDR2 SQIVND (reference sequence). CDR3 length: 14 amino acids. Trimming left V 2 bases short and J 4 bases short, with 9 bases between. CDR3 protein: CASSIISGYNEQFF. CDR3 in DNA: TGTGCCAGTAGTATAATTAGCGGATACAATGAGCAGTTCTTC.

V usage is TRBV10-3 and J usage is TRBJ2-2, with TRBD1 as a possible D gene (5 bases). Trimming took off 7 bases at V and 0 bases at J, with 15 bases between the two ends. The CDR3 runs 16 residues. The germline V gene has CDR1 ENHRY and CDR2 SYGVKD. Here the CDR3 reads CAIKSDRTTNTGELFF. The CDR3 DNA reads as TGTGCCATCAAATCTGACCGGACAACGAACACCGGGGAGCTGTTTTTT.

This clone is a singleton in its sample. Written as DNA, the CDR3 is TGTGCCAGCAGCTCAGACAGGGTAGGCTACACCTTC. It encodes CASSSDRVGYTF. The rearrangement links TRBV7-2 to TRBJ1-2; the match to TRBD1 covers 7 bases. In germline, CDR1 is SGHTA, CDR2 FQGNSA. The trim removed 4 bases at V and 8 bases at J, leaving 4 bases unmatched. The CDR3 covers 12 residues. Together with reference TRBV7-2 and TRBJ1-2, the CDR3 gives the full variable domain: GAGVSQSPSNKVTEKGKDVELRCDPISGHTALYWYRQSLGQGLEFLIYFQGNSAPDKSGLPSDRFSAERTGGSVSTLTIQRTQQEDSAVYLCASSSDRVGYTFGSGTRLTVV.

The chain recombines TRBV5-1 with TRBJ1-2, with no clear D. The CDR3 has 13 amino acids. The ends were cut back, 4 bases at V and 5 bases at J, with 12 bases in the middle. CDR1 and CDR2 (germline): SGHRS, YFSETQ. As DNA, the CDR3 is TGCGCCAGCAGCCCGGCGCAGCTATATGGCTACACCTTC. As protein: CASSPAQLYGYTF.

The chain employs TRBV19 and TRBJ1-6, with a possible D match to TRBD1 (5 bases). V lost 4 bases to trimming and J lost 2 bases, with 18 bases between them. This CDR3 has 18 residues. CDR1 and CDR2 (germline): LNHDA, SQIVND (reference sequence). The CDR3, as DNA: TGTGCCAGTAGTACTCCCGGCTCCGGGGGGACCTATAATTCACCCCTCCACTTT. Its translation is CASSTPGSGGTYNSPLHF.

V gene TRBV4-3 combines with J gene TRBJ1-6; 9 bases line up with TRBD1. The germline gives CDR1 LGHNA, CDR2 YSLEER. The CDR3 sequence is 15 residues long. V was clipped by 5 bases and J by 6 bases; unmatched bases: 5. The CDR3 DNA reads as TGCGCCAGCAGCTTACAGGGGGCGGGTAATTCACCCCTCCACTTT. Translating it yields CASSLQGAGNSPLHF.

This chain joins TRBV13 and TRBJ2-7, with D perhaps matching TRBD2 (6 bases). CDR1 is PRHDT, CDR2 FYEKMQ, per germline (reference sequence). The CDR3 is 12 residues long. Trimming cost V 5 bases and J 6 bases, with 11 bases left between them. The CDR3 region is CASSAGTGEQYF. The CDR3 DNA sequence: TGTGCCAGCAGCGCCGGGACTGGCGAGCAGTACTTC.

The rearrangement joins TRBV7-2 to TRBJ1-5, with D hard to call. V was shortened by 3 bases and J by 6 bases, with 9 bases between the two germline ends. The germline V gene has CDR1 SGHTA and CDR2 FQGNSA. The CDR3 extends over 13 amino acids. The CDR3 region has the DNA TGTGCCAGCAGCTTGTTCACGGCTCAGCCCCAGCATTTT. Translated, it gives CASSLFTAQPQHF.

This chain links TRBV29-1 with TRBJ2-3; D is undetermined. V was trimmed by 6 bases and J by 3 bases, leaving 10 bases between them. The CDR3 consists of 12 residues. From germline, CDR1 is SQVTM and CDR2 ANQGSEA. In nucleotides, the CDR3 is TGCAGCGTCTCATTGGGGACAGATACGCAGTATTTT. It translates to CSVSLGTDTQYF.

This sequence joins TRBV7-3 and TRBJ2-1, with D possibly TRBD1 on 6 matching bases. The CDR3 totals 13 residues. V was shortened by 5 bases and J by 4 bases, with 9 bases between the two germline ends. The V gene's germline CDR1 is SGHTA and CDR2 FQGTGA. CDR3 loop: CASSPGQYNEQFF. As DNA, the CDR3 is TGTGCCAGCAGCCCAGGACAGTACAATGAGCAGTTCTTC.

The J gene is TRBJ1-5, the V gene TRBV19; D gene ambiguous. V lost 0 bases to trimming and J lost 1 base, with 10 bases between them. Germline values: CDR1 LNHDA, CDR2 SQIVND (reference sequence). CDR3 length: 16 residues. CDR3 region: CASSIDPGVSNQPQHF. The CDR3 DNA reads TGTGCCAGTAGTATAGACCCAGGCGTGAGCAATCAGCCCCAGCATTTT.

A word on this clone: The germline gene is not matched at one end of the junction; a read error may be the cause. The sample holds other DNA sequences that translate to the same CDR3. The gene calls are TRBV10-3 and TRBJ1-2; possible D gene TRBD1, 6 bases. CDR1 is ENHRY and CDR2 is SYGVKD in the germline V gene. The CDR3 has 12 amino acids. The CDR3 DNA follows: TGCGCCATCGCTCGGACAGACTATGGCTACACCTTC. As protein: CAIARTDYGYTF.

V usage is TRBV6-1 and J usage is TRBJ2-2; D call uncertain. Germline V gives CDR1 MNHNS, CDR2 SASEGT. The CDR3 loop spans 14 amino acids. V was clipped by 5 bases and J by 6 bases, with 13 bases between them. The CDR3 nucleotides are TGTGCCAGCAGTTTGTCTGGGTTTGCCGGGGAGCTGTTTTTT. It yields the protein CASSLSGFAGELFF.

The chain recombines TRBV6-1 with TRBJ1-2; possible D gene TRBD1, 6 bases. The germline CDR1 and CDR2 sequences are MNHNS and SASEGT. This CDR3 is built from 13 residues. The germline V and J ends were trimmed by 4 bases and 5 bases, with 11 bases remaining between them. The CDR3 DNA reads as TGTGCCAGCAGTGCAACGAGGGGGTATGGCTACACCTTC. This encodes CASSATRGYGYTF.

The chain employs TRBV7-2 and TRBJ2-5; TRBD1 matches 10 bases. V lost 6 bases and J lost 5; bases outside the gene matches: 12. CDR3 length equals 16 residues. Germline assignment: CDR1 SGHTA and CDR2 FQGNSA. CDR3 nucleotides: TGTGCCAGCAGTCGCTGGGACAGGGGAGGGAAGGAGACCCAGTACTTC. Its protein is CASSRWDRGGKETQYF.

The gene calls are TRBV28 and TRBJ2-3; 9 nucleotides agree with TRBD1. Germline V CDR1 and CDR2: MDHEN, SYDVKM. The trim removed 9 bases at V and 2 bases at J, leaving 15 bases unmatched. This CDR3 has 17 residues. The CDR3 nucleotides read TGTGCCAGTGGTACAGGGGGCGCGGCCCAGGTCACAGATACGCAGTATTTT. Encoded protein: CASGTGGAAQVTDTQYF.

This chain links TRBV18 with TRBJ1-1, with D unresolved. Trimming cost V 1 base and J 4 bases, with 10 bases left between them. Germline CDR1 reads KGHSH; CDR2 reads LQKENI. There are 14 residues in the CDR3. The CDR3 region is CASSPQGETTEAFF. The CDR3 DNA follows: TGTGCCAGCTCACCACAGGGAGAGACCACTGAAGCTTTCTTT.

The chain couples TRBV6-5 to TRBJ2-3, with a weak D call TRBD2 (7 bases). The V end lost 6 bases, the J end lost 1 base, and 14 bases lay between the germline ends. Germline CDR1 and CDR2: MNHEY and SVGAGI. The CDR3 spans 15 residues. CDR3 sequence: CASSRGGAGTDTQYF. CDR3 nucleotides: TGTGCCAGCAGCCGCGGGGGCGCGGGCACAGATACGCAGTATTTT.

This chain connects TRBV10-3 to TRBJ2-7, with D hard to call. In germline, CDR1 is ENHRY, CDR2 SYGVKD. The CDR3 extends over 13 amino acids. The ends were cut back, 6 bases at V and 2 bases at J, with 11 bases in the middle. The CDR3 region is CAISAGVPYEQYF. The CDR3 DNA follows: TGTGCCATCAGCGCTGGGGTCCCCTACGAGCAGTACTTC.

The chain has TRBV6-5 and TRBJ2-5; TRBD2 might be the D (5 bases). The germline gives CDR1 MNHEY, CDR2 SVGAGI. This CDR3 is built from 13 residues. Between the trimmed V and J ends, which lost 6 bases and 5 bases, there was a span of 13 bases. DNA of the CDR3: TGTGCCAGCAGGGATCCCGGGATTGAGACCCAGTACTTC. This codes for CASRDPGIETQYF.

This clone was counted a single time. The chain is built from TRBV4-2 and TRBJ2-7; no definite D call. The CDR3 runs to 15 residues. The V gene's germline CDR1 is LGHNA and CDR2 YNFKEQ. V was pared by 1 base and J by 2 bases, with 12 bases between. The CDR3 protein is CASSQVLTNPYEQYF. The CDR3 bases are TGTGCCAGCAGCCAAGTCTTGACCAACCCCTACGAGCAGTACTTC.

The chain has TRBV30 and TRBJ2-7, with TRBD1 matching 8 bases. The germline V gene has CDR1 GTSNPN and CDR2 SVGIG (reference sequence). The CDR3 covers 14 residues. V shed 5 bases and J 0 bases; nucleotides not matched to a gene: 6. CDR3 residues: CAWGGQVSSYEQYF. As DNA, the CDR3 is TGTGCCTGGGGGGGACAGGTAAGCTCCTACGAGCAGTACTTC.

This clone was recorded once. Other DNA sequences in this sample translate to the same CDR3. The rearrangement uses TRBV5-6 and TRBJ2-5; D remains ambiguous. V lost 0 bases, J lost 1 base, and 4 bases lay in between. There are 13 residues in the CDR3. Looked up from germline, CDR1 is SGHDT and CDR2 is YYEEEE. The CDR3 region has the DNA TGTGCCAGCAGCTTGGGAATCCAAGAGACCCAGTACTTC. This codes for CASSLGIQETQYF.

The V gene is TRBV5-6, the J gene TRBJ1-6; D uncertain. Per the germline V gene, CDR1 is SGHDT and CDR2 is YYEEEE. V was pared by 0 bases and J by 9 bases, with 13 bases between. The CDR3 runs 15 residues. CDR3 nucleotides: TGTGCCAGCAGCTTGGGTCAGACTCTAGGTTCACCCCTCCACTTT. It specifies CASSLGQTLGSPLHF. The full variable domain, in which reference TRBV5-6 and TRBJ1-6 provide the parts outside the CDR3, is DAGVTQSPTHLIKTRGQQVTLRCSPKSGHDTVSWYQQALGQGPQFIFQYYEEEERQRGNFPDRFSGHQFPNYSSELNVNALLLGDSALYLCASSLGQTLGSPLHFGNGTRLTVT.

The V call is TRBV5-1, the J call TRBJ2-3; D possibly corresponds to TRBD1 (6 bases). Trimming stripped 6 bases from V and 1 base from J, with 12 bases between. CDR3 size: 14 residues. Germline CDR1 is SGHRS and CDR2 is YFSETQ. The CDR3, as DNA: TGCGCCAGCATCGCCAGGGGAGGCACAGATACGCAGTATTTT. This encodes CASIARGGTDTQYF.